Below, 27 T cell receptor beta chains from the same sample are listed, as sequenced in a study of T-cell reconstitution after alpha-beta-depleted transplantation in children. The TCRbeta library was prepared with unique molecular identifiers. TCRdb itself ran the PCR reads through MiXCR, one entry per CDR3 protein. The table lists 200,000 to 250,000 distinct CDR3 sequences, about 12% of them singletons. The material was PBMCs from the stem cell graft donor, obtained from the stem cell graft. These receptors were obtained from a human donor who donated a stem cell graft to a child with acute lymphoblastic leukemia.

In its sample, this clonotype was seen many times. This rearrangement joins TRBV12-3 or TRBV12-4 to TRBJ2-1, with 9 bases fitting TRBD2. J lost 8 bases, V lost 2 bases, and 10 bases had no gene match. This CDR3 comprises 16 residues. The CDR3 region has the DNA TGTGCCAGCAGTTTAAGGATCGGACTAGCGATCGATGAGCAGTTCTTC. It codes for CASSLRIGLAIDEQFF.

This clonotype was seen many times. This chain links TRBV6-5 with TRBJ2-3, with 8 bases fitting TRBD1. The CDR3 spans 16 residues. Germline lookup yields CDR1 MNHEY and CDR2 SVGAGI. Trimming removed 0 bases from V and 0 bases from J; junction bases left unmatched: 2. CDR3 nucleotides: TGTGCCAGCAGTTACTCGAGGACAGGGAGCACAGATACGCAGTATTTT. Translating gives CASSYSRTGSTDTQYF.

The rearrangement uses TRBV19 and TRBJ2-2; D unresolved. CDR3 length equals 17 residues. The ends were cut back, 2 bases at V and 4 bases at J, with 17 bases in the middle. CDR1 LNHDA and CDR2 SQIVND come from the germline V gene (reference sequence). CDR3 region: CASSIPFDSRGTGELFF. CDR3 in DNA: TGTGCCAGTAGTATACCATTCGATTCCCGAGGCACCGGGGAGCTGTTTTTT.

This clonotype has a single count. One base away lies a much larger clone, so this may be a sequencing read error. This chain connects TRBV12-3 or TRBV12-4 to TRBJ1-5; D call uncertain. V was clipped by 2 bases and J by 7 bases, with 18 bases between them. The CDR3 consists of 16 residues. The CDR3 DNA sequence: TGTGCCAGCAGTTTATCGGCACGAAGGGTCAAACAGCCCCAGCATTTT. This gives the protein CASSLSARRVKQPQHF.

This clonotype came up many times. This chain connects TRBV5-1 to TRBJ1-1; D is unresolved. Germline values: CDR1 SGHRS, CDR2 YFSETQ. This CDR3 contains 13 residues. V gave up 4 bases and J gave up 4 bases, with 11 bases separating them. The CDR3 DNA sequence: TGCGCCAGCAGCCTACTGGTCGGCACTGAAGCTTTCTTT. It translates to CASSLLVGTEAFF.

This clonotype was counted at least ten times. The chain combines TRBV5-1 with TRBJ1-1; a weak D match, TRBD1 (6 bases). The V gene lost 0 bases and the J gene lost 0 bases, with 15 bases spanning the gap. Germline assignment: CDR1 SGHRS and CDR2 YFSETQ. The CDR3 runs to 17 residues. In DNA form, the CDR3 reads TGCGCCAGCAGCTTGGCCGGGACAAGATTTATGAACACTGAAGCTTTCTTT. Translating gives CASSLAGTRFMNTEAFF.

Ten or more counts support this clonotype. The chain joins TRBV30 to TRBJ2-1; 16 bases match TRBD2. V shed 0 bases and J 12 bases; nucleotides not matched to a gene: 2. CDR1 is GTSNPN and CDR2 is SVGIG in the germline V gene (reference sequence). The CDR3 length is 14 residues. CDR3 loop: CAWSVGLAGGLQFF. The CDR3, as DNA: TGTGCCTGGAGTGTGGGACTAGCGGGGGGGCTGCAGTTCTTC.

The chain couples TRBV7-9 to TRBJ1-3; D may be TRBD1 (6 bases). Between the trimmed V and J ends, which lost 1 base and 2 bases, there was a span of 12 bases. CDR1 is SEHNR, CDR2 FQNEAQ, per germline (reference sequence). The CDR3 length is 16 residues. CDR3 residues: CASSLGASGAGNTIYF. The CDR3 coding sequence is TGTGCCAGCAGCTTAGGTGCATCAGGGGCTGGAAACACCATATATTTT. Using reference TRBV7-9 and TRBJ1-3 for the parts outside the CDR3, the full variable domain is DTGVSQNPRHKITKRGQNVTFRCDPISEHNRLYWYRQTLGQGPEFLTYFQNEAQLEKSRLLSDRFSAERPKGSFSTLEIQRTEQGDSAMYLCASSLGASGAGNTIYFGEGSWLTVV.

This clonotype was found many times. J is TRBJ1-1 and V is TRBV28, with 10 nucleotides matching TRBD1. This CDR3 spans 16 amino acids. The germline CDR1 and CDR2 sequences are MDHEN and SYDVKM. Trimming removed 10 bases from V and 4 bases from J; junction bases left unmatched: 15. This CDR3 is CATREAGTGEGTEAFF. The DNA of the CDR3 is TGTGCCACCAGAGAAGCCGGGACAGGGGAGGGCACTGAAGCTTTCTTT.

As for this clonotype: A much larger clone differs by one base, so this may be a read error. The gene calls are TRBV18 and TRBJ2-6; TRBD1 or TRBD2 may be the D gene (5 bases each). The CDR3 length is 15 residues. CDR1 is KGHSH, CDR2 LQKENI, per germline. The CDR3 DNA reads TGTGCCGGCTCACCATCGGGGCCTGGGGCCAACGTCCTGACTTTC. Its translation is CAGSPSGPGANVLTF.

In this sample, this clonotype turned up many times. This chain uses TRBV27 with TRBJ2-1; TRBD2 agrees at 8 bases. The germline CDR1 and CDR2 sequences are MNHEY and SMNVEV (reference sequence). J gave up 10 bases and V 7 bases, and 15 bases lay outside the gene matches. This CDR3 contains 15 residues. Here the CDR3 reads CASTRTSGLGWEQFF. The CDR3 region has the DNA TGTGCCAGCACACGCACTAGCGGACTGGGATGGGAGCAGTTCTTC.

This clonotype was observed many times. The CDR3 is CASSLGPNTEAFF. The DNA of the CDR3 is TGCGCCAGCAGCTTGGGTCCGAACACTGAAGCTTTCTTT. This chain connects TRBV5-1 to TRBJ1-1; no definite D call. The CDR3 is 13 amino acids. Trimming pared 0 bases from V and 1 base from J, leaving 4 bases between. Germline CDR1 is SGHRS and CDR2 is YFSETQ.

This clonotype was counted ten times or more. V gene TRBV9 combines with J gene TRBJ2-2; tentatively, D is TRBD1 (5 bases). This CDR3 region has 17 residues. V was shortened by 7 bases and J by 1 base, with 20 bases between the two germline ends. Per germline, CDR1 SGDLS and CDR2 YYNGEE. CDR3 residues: CASGVVLDMRNTGELFF. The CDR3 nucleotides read TGTGCCAGCGGGGTGGTTCTGGACATGAGGAACACCGGGGAGCTGTTTTTT.

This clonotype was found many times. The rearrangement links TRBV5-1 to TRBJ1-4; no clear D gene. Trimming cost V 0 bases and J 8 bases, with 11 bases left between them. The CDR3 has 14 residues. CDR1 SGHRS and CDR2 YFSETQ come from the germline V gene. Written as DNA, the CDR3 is TGCGCCAGCAGCTTGGAATCTCTTGAGGAAAAACTGTTTTTT. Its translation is CASSLESLEEKLFF.

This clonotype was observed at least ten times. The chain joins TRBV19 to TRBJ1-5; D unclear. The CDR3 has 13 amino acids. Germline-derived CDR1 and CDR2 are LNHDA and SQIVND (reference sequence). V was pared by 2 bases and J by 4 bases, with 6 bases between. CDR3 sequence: CASSITRNQPQHF. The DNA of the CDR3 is TGTGCCAGTAGTATAACCAGAAATCAGCCCCAGCATTTT.

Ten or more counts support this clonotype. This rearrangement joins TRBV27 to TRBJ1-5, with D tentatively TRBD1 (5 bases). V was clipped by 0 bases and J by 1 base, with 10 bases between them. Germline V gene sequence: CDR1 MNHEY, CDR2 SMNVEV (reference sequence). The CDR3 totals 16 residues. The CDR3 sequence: CASSLSGPQSNQPQHF. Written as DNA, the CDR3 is TGTGCCAGCAGTTTATCGGGGCCGCAGAGCAATCAGCCCCAGCATTTT.

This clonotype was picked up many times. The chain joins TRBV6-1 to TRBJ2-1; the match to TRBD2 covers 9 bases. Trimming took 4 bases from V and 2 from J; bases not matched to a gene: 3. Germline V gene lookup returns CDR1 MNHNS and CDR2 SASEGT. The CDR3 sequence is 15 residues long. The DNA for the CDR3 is TGTGCCAGCAGTGGCCGACTAGCGGCCTACAATGAGCAGTTCTTC. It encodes CASSGRLAAYNEQFF.

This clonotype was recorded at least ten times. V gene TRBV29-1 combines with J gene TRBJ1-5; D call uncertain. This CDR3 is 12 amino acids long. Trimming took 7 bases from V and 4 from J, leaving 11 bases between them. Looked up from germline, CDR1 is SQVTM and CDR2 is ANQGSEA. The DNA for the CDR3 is TGCAGCGCCCTGGACGGGAATCAGCCCCAGCATTTT. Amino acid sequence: CSALDGNQPQHF.

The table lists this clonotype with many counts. In nucleotides, the CDR3 is TGTGCCAGCAGCCCCTCCGGGGCGGGGGGTTACAATGAGCAGTTCTTC. Amino acid sequence: CASSPSGAGGYNEQFF. The J gene is TRBJ2-1, the V gene TRBV3-1; 8 positions agree with TRBD2. There are 16 residues in the CDR3. The V and J ends lost 4 bases and 4 bases, in that order; junction bases with no gene match: 9. Germline lookup yields CDR1 LGHDT and CDR2 YNNKEL (reference sequence).

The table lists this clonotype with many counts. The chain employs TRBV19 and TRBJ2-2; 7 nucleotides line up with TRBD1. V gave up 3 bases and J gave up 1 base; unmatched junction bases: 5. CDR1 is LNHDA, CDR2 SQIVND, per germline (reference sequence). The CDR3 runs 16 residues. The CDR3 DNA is TGTGCCAGTAGTATTCGCGACAGGGTGAACACCGGGGAGCTGTTTTTT. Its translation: CASSIRDRVNTGELFF.

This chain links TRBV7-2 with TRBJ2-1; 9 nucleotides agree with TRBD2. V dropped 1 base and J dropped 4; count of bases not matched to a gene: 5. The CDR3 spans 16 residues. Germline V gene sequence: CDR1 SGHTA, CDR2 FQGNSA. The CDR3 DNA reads TGTGCCAGCAGCTTAGGCGGGAGGGTCCCTTACAATGAGCAGTTCTTC. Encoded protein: CASSLGGRVPYNEQFF.

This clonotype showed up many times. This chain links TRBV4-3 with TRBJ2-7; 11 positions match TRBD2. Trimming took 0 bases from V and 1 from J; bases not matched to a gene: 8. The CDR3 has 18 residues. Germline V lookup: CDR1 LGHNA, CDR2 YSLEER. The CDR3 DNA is TGCGCCAGCAGCCAAGAGTATAGCGGGAGGGCCTATTCCTACGAGCAGTACTTC. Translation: CASSQEYSGRAYSYEQYF.

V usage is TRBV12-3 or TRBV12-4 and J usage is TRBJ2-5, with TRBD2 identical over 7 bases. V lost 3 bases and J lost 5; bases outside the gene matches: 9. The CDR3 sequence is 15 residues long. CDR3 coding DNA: TGTGCCAGCAGTTTCGGGGGGAGGGCCTGGGAGACCCAGTACTTC. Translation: CASSFGGRAWETQYF.

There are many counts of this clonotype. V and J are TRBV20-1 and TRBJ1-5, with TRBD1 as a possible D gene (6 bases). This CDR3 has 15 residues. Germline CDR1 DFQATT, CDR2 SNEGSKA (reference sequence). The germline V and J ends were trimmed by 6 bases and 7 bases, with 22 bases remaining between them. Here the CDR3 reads CSAPVPGGPVQPQHF. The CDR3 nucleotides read TGCAGTGCCCCCGTCCCGGGGGGGCCGGTCCAGCCCCAGCATTTT.

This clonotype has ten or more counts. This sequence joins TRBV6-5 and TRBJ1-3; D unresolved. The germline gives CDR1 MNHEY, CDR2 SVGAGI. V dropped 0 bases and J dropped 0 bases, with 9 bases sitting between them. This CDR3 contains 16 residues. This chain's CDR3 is CASSYSAGYSGNTIYF. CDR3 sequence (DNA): TGTGCCAGCAGTTACTCGGCCGGATACTCTGGAAACACCATATATTTT.

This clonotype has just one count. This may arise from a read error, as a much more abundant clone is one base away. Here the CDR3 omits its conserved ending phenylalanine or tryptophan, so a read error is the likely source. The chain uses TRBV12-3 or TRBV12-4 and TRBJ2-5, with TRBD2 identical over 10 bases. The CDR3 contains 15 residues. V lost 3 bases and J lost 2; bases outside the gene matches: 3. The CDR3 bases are TGTGCCAGCAGTTTCTCAGCGGGAGGGCAAGAGACCCAGTACCTC. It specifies CASSFSAGGQETQYL.

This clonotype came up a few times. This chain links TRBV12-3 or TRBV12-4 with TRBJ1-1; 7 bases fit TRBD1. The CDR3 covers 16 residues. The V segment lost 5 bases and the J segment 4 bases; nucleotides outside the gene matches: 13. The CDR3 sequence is CASSPPASGGRTEAFF. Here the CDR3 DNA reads TGTGCCAGCAGTCCCCCAGCATCAGGGGGGCGCACTGAAGCTTTCTTT.